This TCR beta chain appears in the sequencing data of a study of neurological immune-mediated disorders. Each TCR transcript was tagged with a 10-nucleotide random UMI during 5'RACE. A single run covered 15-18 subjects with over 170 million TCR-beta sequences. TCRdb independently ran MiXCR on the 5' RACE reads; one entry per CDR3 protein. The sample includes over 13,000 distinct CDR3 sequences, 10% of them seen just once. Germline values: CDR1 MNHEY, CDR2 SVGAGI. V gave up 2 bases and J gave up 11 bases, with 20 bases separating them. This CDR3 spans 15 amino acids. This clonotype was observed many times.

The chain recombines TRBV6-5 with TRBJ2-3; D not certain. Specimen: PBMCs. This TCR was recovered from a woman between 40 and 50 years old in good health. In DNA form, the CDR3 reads TGTGCCAGCAGTTACGGCAAATCCCTCACCCGTGAGCAGTATTTT. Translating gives CASSYGKSLTREQYF.